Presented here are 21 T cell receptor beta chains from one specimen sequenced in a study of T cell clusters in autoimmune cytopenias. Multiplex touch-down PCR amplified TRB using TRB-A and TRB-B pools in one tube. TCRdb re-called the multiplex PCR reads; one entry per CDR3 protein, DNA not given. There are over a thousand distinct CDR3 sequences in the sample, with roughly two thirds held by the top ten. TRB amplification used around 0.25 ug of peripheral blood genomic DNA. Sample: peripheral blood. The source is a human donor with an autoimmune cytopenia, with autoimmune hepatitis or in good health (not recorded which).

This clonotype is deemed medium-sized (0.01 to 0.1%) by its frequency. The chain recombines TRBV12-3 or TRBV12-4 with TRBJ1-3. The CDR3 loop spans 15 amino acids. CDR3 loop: CAIHEGRASGNTIYF.

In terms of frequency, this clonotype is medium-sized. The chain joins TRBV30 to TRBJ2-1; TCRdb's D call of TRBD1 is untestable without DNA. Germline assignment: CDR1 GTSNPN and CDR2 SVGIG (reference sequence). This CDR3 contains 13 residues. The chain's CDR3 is CAWSTGQVTEQFF. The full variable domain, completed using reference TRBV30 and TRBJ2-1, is SQTIHQWPATLVQPVGSPLSLECTVEGTSNPNLYWYRQAAGRGLQLLFYSVGIGQISSEVPQNLSASRPQDRQFILSSKKLLLSDSGFYLCAWSTGQVTEQFFGPGTRLTVL.

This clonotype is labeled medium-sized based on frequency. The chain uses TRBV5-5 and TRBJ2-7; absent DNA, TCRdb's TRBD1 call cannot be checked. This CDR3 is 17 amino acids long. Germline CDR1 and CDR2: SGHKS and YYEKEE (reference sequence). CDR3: CASSIRAMTPGGYEQYF.

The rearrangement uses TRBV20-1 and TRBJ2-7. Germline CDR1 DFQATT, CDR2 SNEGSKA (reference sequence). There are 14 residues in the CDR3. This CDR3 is CSARDRLASYEQYF.

CDR3 sequence reads: CASSPIETGHNSPLHF. The rearrangement links TRBV18 to TRBJ1-6; TCRdb's D gene call, TRBD1, goes unchecked for lack of DNA. In germline, CDR1 is KGHSH, CDR2 LQKENI. This CDR3 is built from 16 residues.

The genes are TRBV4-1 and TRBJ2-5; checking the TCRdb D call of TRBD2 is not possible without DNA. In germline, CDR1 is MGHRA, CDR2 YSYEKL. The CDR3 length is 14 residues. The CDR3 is CASSQAFGGGTQYF.

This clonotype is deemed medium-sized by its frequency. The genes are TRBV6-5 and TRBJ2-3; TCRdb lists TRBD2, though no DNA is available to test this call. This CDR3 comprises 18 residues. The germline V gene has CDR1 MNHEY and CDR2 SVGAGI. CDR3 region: CASRTLAGGYYSTDTQYF.

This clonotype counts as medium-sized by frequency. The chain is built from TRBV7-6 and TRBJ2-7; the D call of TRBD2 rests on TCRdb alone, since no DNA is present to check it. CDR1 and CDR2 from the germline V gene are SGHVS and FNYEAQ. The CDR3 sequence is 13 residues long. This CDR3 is CASSPTVLGEQYF. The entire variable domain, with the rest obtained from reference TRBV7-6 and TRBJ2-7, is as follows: GAGVSQSPRYKVTKRGQDVALRCDPISGHVSLYWYRQALGQGPEFLTYFNYEAQQDKSGLPNDRFSAERPEGSISTLTIQRTEQRDSAMYRCASSPTVLGEQYFGPGTRLTVT.

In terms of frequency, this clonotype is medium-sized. The CDR3 sequence: CASSTGQFSYEQYF. The chain recombines TRBV6-5 with TRBJ2-7; TCRdb selects TRBD1, and the lack of DNA leaves this call unchecked. This CDR3 spans 14 amino acids. The germline gives CDR1 MNHEY, CDR2 SVGAGI.

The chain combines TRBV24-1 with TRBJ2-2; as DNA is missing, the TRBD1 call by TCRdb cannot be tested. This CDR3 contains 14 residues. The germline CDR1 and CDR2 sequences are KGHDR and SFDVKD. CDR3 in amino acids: CATSDVRVPGELFF.

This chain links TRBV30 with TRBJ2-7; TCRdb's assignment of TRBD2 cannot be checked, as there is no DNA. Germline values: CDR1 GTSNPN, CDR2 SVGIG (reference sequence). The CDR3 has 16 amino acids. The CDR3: CAWSGLESGGSYEQYF.

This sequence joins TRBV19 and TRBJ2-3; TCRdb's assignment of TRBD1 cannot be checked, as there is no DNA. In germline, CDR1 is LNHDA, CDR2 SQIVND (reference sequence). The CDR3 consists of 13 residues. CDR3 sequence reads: CASNRDRTDTQYF.

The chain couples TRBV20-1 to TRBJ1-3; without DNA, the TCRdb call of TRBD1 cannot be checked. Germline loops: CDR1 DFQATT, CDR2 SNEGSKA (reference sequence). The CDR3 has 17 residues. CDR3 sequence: CSARDRHPTGSGNTIYF.

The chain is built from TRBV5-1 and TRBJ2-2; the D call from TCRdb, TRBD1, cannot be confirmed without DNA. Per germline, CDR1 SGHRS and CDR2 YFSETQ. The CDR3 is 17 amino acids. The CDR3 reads CASSFPKGQGDTGELFF.

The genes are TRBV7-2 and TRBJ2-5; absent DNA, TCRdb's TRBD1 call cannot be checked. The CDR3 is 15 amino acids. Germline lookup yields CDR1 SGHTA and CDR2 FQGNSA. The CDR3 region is CASSSQGSWAETQYF.

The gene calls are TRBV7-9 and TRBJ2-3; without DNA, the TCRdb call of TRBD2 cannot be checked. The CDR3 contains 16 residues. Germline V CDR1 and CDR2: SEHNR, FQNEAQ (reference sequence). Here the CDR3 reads CASSHLAASGGDTQYF.

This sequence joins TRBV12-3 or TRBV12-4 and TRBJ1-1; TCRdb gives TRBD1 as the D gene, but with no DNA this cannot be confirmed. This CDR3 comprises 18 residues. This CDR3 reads CASSLGAAGRQMNTEAFF.

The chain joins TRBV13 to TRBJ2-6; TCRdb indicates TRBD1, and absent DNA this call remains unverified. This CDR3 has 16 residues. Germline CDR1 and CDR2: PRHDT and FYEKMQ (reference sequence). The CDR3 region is CASTTLVGSGANVLTF.

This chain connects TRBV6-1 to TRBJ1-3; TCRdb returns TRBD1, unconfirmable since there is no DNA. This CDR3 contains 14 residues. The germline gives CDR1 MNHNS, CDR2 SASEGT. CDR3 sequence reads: CASSESGKDNTIYF.

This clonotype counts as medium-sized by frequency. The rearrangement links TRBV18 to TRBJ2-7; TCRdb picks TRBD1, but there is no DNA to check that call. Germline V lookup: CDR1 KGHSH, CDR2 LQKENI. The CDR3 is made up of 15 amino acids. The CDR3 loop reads CASSPPTGGMYEQYF.

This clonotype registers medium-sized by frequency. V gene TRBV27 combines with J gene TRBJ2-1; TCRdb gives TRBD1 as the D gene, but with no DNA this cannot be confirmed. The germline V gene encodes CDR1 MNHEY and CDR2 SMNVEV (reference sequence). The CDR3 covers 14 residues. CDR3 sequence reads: CASSPAGTTVKQFF.